Listed below are T cell receptor beta chains from one sample, sequenced in a study of response to subunit inactivated influenza vaccine. TCRdb recomputed calls from the RT-PCR reads with MiXCR, one row per CDR3 protein. The repertoire includes roughly 460,000 distinct CDR3 sequences, over 9.5% of them detected once, and approximately 12% sits in the top ten. Sample: PBMCs from blood, taken roughly 48 days after vaccination. These receptors were taken from a man aged 50 or older who received an inactivated influenza vaccine. Each CDR3 is given with its conserved first and last residue. D genes are given only for firm matches. Size is stated for part of the rows, as once, few or many counts, or as a class when the clone is expanded.

TRBD2	TRBV9	-	TRBJ2-7	TGTGCCAGCAGCGTCGGGACTAGCGGGACAGTCTACGAGCAGTACTTC	CASSVGTSGTVYEQYF
-	TRBV25-1	few	TRBJ2-5	TGTGCCAGCGGGGGTATTCCGGAGACCCAGTACTTC	CASGGIPETQYF
TRBD1	TRBV7-9	few	TRBJ2-5	TGTGCCAGCAGCCAAACAGGGGACCAAGAGACCCAGTACTTC	CASSQTGDQETQYF
-	TRBV4-3	few	TRBJ2-7	TGCGCCAGCAGCCCAAAGGTTAGGGACGAGCAGTACTTC	CASSPKVRDEQYF
-	TRBV10-3	few	TRBJ2-1	TGTGCCATCAGTGTGAGGGGTCAGGGTGATCTTAATGAGCAGTTCTTC	CAISVRGQGDLNEQFF
TRBD1	TRBV25-1	few	TRBJ2-7	TGTGCCAGCATCGCCGGGACAGAAAACTACGAGCAGTACTTC	CASIAGTENYEQYF
-	TRBV5-1	many	TRBJ2-1	TGCGCCAGCAGCTTGGGGGGGGCCGTCTTCAATGAGCAGTTCTTC	CASSLGGAVFNEQFF
-	TRBV4-3	-	TRBJ2-2	TGCGCCAGCAGCCAAGGATATAGCGGACCCACCGGGGAGCTGTTTTTT	CASSQGYSGPTGELFF
TRBD1	TRBV7-8	many	TRBJ2-2	TGTGCCAGCAGCGCAACAGGGGCCGACACCGGGGAGCTGTTTTTT	CASSATGADTGELFF
-	TRBV11-1	-	TRBJ2-5	TGTGCCAGCAGCCCGCCCCGGGTAGCAAACCAAGAGACCCAGTACTTC	CASSPPRVANQETQYF
TRBD1	TRBV29-1	-	TRBJ2-5	TGCAGCGTTTCTCCGGGACAGGGTGTGGGAGAGACCCAGTACTTC	CSVSPGQGVGETQYF